This record covers a single T cell receptor (beta chain). The antigen is unknown. The assay was immunoSEQ multiplex PCR, and TCRdb's table has in-frame clones only and misses some. The sample records around 70,000 clones, less than 90% being singletons. These data come from a study of OX40 agonist ivuxolimab in advanced cancers. The wider study: Hepatocellular carcinoma, melanoma, renal cell or head and neck cancer was diagnosed in the dose-escalation patients. Partial responses were seen in three patients, one with hepatocellular carcinoma and two with cutaneous melanoma. Study findings and constraints: Among the lowest peripheral clonal expansion occurred in 0.1-3.0 mg/kg partial responders.

The CDR3 totals 14 residues. Losses at the gene ends were 5 bases for V and 8 bases for J; bases not matched to a gene: 7. Per the germline V gene, CDR1 is SEHNR and CDR2 is FQNEAQ (reference sequence). The timepoints at which blood was sampled were baseline, cycle 4 day 1, and cycle 7 day 1. This chain uses TRBV7-9 with TRBJ1-4, with 8 bases matching TRBD1. This TCR was sampled from an adult with an advanced solid tumor such as melanoma, head and neck, liver or kidney cancer. Sample: CD4+ or CD8+ T cells sorted from blood, taken in a trial of the OX40 agonist ivuxolimab. The CDR3 is CASSSTGGLEKLFF. In DNA, the CDR3 is TGTGCCAGCAGCAGTACAGGGGGGCTGGAAAAACTGTTTTTT.